These 12 T cell receptor beta chains originate from one sample sequenced in a study of human T cells and chemical hapten exposure. Sample time point: pre-sensitization, week 0. Treatment indicated: therapeutic diphenylcyclopropenone sensitization with weekly scalp DPC. TCRdb reprocessed the RACE reads via MiXCR and lists one record per CDR3 protein. The sample comprises 180,000 or so distinct CDR3 sequences, about 31% of which are singletons, and 2.9% rests with the top ten. Specimen: whole blood, collected in connection with sensitization to the hapten diphenylcyclopropenone (DPC). The receptor set was obtained from a woman aged 25 to 39 with alopecia areata. Some clones in this sample may be carry-over from other donors' samples.

Written as DNA, the CDR3 is TGTGCCAGCAGTTCCAACAGTGCAACTAATGAAAAACTGTTTTTT. Its translation is CASSSNSATNEKLFF. The chain recombines TRBV28 with TRBJ1-4; D gene unclear. V lost 4 bases and J lost 0, with 9 bases in between. The CDR3 loop spans 15 amino acids. The germline gives CDR1 MDHEN, CDR2 SYDVKM.

The chain couples TRBV4-3 to TRBJ1-1; possible D gene TRBD1, 5 bases. Germline values: CDR1 LGHNA, CDR2 YSLEER. V lost 2 bases and J lost 3, with 10 bases in between. The CDR3 is 14 amino acids. CDR3 nucleotides: TGCGCCAGCAGCCAATATACAGGCGACACTGAAGCTTTCTTT. Translating gives CASSQYTGDTEAFF.

The sample holds many counts of this clonotype. In nucleotides, the CDR3 is TGCAGTGCTAGAGATGGGTCCACAGGGGAGGACACTGAAGCTTTCTTT. It encodes CSARDGSTGEDTEAFF. V and J are TRBV20-1 and TRBJ1-1; 7 bases are a match to TRBD1. Trimming removed 0 bases from V and 3 bases from J; junction bases left unmatched: 10. The length of the CDR3 is 16 residues. Germline values: CDR1 DFQATT, CDR2 SNEGSKA (reference sequence).

This clonotype was recorded a few times. One junction end disagrees with the germline gene, perhaps due to a read error. The rearrangement joins TRBV6-5 to TRBJ1-1; no reliable D call. This CDR3 is 13 amino acids long. CDR1 MNHEY and CDR2 SVGAGI come from the germline V gene. Here the CDR3 DNA reads TGTGCCACACAAACAGCTAGGAACGCTGAAGCTTTCTTT. Residues: CATQTARNAEAFF.

This clonotype has only a few counts. The chain has TRBV7-8 and TRBJ2-3, with D hard to call. V lost 5 bases and J 2 bases, leaving 11 bases between the germline ends. CDR1 SGHVS and CDR2 FQNEAQ come from the germline V gene. The CDR3 spans 14 residues. CDR3 region: CASSTLTYTDTQYF. The CDR3 coding sequence is TGTGCCAGCAGCACACTGACGTACACAGATACGCAGTATTTT.

This clonotype was counted a few times. The chain has TRBV10-3 and TRBJ2-5; 7 bases fit TRBD2. The length of the CDR3 is 12 residues. Losses at the gene ends were 9 bases for V and 1 base for J; bases not matched to a gene: 2. Germline CDR1 is ENHRY and CDR2 is SYGVKD. The CDR3 here is CAISSGQETQYF. The CDR3 region has the DNA TGTGCCATATCTAGCGGCCAAGAGACCCAGTACTTC.

This clonotype showed up just a few times. The V call is TRBV10-3, the J call TRBJ2-5; either TRBD1 or TRBD2 may supply D (5 bases each). Germline CDR1 reads ENHRY; CDR2 reads SYGVKD. This CDR3 contains 14 residues. V shed 6 bases and J shed 0 bases, with 11 bases lying between them. For the CDR3, the DNA is TGTGCCATCAGCTTCCGGGACGACCAAGAGACCCAGTACTTC. It encodes CAISFRDDQETQYF.

The genes are TRBV7-2 and TRBJ1-1; D uncertain. Germline values: CDR1 SGHTA, CDR2 FQGNSA. The CDR3 consists of 12 residues. The V gene lost 1 base and the J gene lost 7 bases, with 7 bases spanning the gap. DNA for the CDR3: TGTGCCAGCAGCTTAGGGCGGAGTGAAGCTTTCTTT. This encodes CASSLGRSEAFF. Looking up the rest from reference TRBV7-2 and TRBJ1-1 gives the full variable domain: GAGVSQSPSNKVTEKGKDVELRCDPISGHTALYWYRQSLGQGLEFLIYFQGNSAPDKSGLPSDRFSAERTGGSVSTLTIQRTQQEDSAVYLCASSLGRSEAFFGQGTRLTVV.

This clonotype has more than one count but fewer than ten. The chain has TRBV7-9 and TRBJ2-3; D uncertain. The CDR3 has 14 amino acids. With 5 bases removed from V and 0 bases from J, the gap between germline ends came to 9 bases. Germline CDR1 reads SEHNR; CDR2 reads FQNEAQ (reference sequence). CDR3 sequence: CASSVALSTDTQYF. The CDR3 DNA sequence: TGTGCCAGCAGCGTCGCTCTGAGCACAGATACGCAGTATTTT.

This chain uses TRBV6-5 with TRBJ1-2; TRBD1 might be the D (5 bases). Trimming shortened V by 5 bases and J by 4 bases, and 11 bases separated the two germline ends. CDR1 is MNHEY and CDR2 is SVGAGI in the germline V gene. CDR3 length: 13 residues. The chain's CDR3 is CASSQGRLYGYTF. As DNA, the CDR3 is TGTGCCAGCAGTCAGGGTAGGCTCTATGGCTACACCTTC.

This clonotype occurred a few times. The chain carries TRBV5-5 and TRBJ2-3; 7 bases are a match to TRBD2. V was clipped by 5 bases and J by 0 bases; unmatched bases: 9. The CDR3 has 16 amino acids. Germline V gene lookup returns CDR1 SGHKS and CDR2 YYEKEE (reference sequence). CDR3 coding DNA: TGTGCCAGCAGGAGCGGGGAAGCCTTAAGCACAGATACGCAGTATTTT. Its translation: CASRSGEALSTDTQYF.

This chain links TRBV28 with TRBJ2-1, with 8 bases matching TRBD2. From germline, CDR1 is MDHEN and CDR2 SYDVKM. Losses at the gene ends were 6 bases for V and 5 bases for J; bases not matched to a gene: 6. The CDR3 extends over 14 amino acids. The CDR3 reads CASRRGGGHNEQFF. The CDR3 DNA follows: TGTGCCAGCAGACGGGGGGGGGGACACAATGAGCAGTTCTTC.